The next 16 T cell receptor beta chains were all read from a single sample in a study of blood T cell repertoires in COVID-19. Assay: immunoSEQ multiplex PCR; the TCRdb copy retains only in-frame clones and omits some. The sample includes about 180,000 clones, 75% to 85% of them seen just once. Input material: peripheral blood. The receptor source for this set is a human donor in a cohort sampled during active COVID-19.

The chain combines TRBV20-1 with TRBJ1-2; 7 nucleotides match TRBD1. V dropped 3 bases and J dropped 6; count of bases not matched to a gene: 7. CDR1 and CDR2 from the germline V gene are DFQATT and SNEGSKA (reference sequence). The CDR3 is 13 amino acids. CDR3 nucleotide sequence: TGCAGTGCTAGTCCCAGGGGGTCGGATGGCTACACCTTC. Amino acids: CSASPRGSDGYTF.

V usage is TRBV9 and J usage is TRBJ2-5, with TRBD2 identical over 9 bases. Germline trimming cut 4 bases from V and 1 base from J; bases unmatched to any gene: 8. The CDR3 loop spans 16 amino acids. Germline CDR1 and CDR2: SGDLS and YYNGEE. The CDR3, as DNA: TGTGCCAGCAGCCCGCCGACTAGCGGTCGCCAAGAGACCCAGTACTTC. This translates into CASSPPTSGRQETQYF.

The V and J genes are TRBV7-8 and TRBJ2-7; a weak D match, TRBD1 (7 bases). Trimming cost V 0 bases and J 6 bases, with 12 bases left between them. Germline CDR1 reads SGHVS; CDR2 reads FQNEAQ. The CDR3 totals 14 residues. The CDR3 DNA is TGTGCCAGCAGCTTAGCCAACAGGGGAGGCGAGCAGTACTTC. It translates to CASSLANRGGEQYF.

V gene TRBV20-1 combines with J gene TRBJ1-3, with unresolved D. The germline V gene has CDR1 DFQATT and CDR2 SNEGSKA (reference sequence). The CDR3 length is 13 residues. The V gene lost 3 bases and the J gene lost 0 bases, with 6 bases spanning the gap. In DNA form, the CDR3 reads TGCAGTGCTAGTTCGGGCTCTGGAAACACCATATATTTT. Translation: CSASSGSGNTIYF.

The sample holds a few counts of this clone. V is TRBV10-1 and J is TRBJ2-1; 9 bases match TRBD2. With 2 bases clipped from V and 0 bases from J, the junction kept 17 bases outside the gene matches. Germline V gene lookup returns CDR1 WNHNN and CDR2 SYGVQD (reference sequence). CDR3 length equals 21 residues. In DNA, the CDR3 is TGCGCCAGCAGTGAGGATAGGAGACTAGCGGTCCGAGGTGGCTCCTACAATGAGCAGTTCTTC. Protein: CASSEDRRLAVRGGSYNEQFF.

V is TRBV7-9 and J is TRBJ2-1; D perhaps matches TRBD2 (6 bases). The CDR3 has 15 amino acids. V was shortened by 5 bases and J by 2 bases, with 13 bases between the two germline ends. Looked up from germline, CDR1 is SEHNR and CDR2 is FQNEAQ (reference sequence). CDR3 sequence (DNA): TGTGCCAGCAGCGATTGGCGGGAAACCTACAATGAGCAGTTCTTC. Translating gives CASSDWRETYNEQFF. Supplemented by reference TRBV7-9 and TRBJ2-1, the full variable domain reads DTGVSQNPRHKITKRGQNVTFRCDPISEHNRLYWYRQTLGQGPEFLTYFQNEAQLEKSRLLSDRFSAERPKGSFSTLEIQRTEQGDSAMYLCASSDWRETYNEQFFGPGTRLTVL.

This clone was seen once. DNA for the CDR3: TGTGCCAGCTCACAGGGAGTTTCAGATACGCAGTATTTT. This encodes CASSQGVSDTQYF. This chain joins TRBV18 and TRBJ2-3; D may be TRBD2 (5 bases). This CDR3 region has 13 residues. Germline V gene sequence: CDR1 KGHSH, CDR2 LQKENI. V was cut by 4 bases and J by 4 bases, with 9 bases left in between.

This sequence joins TRBV19 and TRBJ1-5; 12 bases align to TRBD1. From germline, CDR1 is LNHDA and CDR2 SQIVND (reference sequence). This CDR3 has 17 residues. V dropped 0 bases and J dropped 6; count of bases not matched to a gene: 6. CDR3 residues: CASSIDHGTGGFQPQHF. DNA for the CDR3: TGTGCCAGTAGTATAGATCATGGGACAGGGGGCTTTCAGCCCCAGCATTTT. Variable domain in full (rest from reference TRBV19 and TRBJ1-5): DGGITQSPKYLFRKEGQNVTLSCEQNLNHDAMYWYRQDPGQGLRLIYYSQIVNDFQKGDIAEGYSVSREKKESFPLTVTSAQKNPTAFYLCASSIDHGTGGFQPQHFGDGTRLSIL.

The chain carries TRBV27 and TRBJ2-5; 7 bases fit TRBD1. V lost 5 bases, J lost 5 bases, and 17 bases stayed unmatched. Germline CDR1 is MNHEY and CDR2 is SMNVEV (reference sequence). The CDR3 contains 17 residues. The CDR3 is CASSPLQDRKEVETQYF. The CDR3 region has the DNA TGTGCCAGCAGTCCCCTACAGGACAGGAAAGAGGTGGAGACCCAGTACTTC.

This rearrangement joins TRBV5-1 to TRBJ2-7; perhaps TRBD2 as D (7 bases). Germline loops: CDR1 SGHRS, CDR2 YFSETQ. CDR3 length equals 17 residues. Trimming took 0 bases from V and 0 from J, leaving 16 bases between them. The CDR3, as DNA: TGCGCCAGCAGCTTGGTCAGGGGCCGGGGGGTCTCCTACGAGCAGTACTTC. Translated, it gives CASSLVRGRGVSYEQYF.

The chain has TRBV4-1 and TRBJ2-7; D is uncertain. V gave up 0 bases and J gave up 6 bases, with 9 bases separating them. Germline lookup yields CDR1 MGHRA and CDR2 YSYEKL. This CDR3 is 13 amino acids long. For the CDR3, the DNA is TGCGCCAGCAGCCAAGATCGAGAACTCGAGCAGTACTTC. It translates to CASSQDRELEQYF.

This chain links TRBV6-1 with TRBJ2-3; a possible D gene is TRBD2 (6 bases). Germline-derived CDR1 and CDR2 are MNHNS and SASEGT. There are 13 residues in the CDR3. V lost 2 bases, J lost 7 bases, and 10 bases lay in between. The CDR3, as DNA: TGTGCCAGCAGTGAACGGGGGACCCATACGCAGTATTTT. Its protein product is CASSERGTHTQYF.

J is TRBJ2-7 and V is TRBV7-9; TRBD1 matches at 7 bases. This CDR3 is 14 amino acids long. Trimming cost V 2 bases and J 2 bases; bases outside gene matches: 3. Germline lookup yields CDR1 SEHNR and CDR2 FQNEAQ (reference sequence). Here the CDR3 reads CASSLKGTAYEQYF. CDR3 DNA sequence: TGTGCCAGCAGCTTAAAAGGGACAGCCTACGAGCAGTACTTC.

This chain uses TRBV19 with TRBJ2-2, with 11 bases aligning to TRBD2. The junction had 9 bases not matched to a gene; V was cut back by 5 bases and J by 7 bases. Germline CDR1 LNHDA, CDR2 SQIVND (reference sequence). The CDR3 has 16 amino acids. The CDR3 coding sequence is TGTGCCAGTAGTGCAGTAGCGGGAGGGCCTATCGGGGAGCTGTTTTTT. Protein: CASSAVAGGPIGELFF.

The rearrangement uses TRBV21-1 and TRBJ2-5; the DNA was not used to check the table's D call, TRBD1. TRBV21-1 is marked as a pseudogene. The CDR3 has 15 residues. The chain's CDR3 is CASSGQDRGLETQYF. In nucleotides, the CDR3 is TGTGCCAGCAGCGGGCAGGACAGGGGGTTGGAGACCCAGTACTTC.

The V gene is TRBV9, the J gene TRBJ1-1; 7 nucleotides match TRBD1. Unmatched junction bases numbered 4, after V lost 4 bases and J lost 7 bases. Germline V gives CDR1 SGDLS, CDR2 YYNGEE. This CDR3 is built from 12 residues. DNA for the CDR3: TGTGCCAGCAGCATGCAGGGGGGTGAAGCTTTCTTT. Residues: CASSMQGGEAFF. Filled out from reference TRBV9 and TRBJ1-1, the complete variable domain reads DSGVTQTPKHLITATGQRVTLRCSPRSGDLSVYWYQQSLDQGLQFLIQYYNGEERAKGNILERFSAQQFPDLHSELNLSSLELGDSALYFCASSMQGGEAFFGQGTRLTVV.